Listed below are T cell receptor beta chains from one sample, sequenced in a study of identical twins. TCRdb called the 5' RACE reads again in MiXCR, with one record for every CDR3 protein. The sample records some 730,000 distinct CDR3 sequences, 15% to 20% being singletons. This sample also appeared in a second study, on T cells expressing NK-cell markers.

Sequencing input: PBMCs. The receptors shown here come from a young woman in good health. CDR3s include the opening cysteine and the closing phenylalanine or tryptophan. The order of the fields is J gene, D gene, clone size, V gene, CDR3 protein, CDR3 DNA. D genes are given only for firm matches. Clone size, where shown, is once, few, many, or a class for clones that have expanded.

J: TRBJ2-3; D: .; size: many; V: TRBV5-1; CDR3: CASSYGLTTDTQYF; DNA: TGCGCCAGCAGCTACGGACTCACCACAGATACGCAGTATTTT
J: TRBJ1-2; D: .; size: few; V: TRBV28; CDR3: CASRYRSGVVVGYTF; DNA: TGTGCCAGCAGATACCGGAGCGGCGTGGTCGTTGGCTACACCTTC
J: TRBJ2-7; D: .; size: few; V: TRBV10-3; CDR3: CAISESVGVYEQYF; DNA: TGTGCCATCAGTGAGTCGGTGGGAGTCTACGAGCAGTACTTC
J: TRBJ2-7; D: .; size: few; V: TRBV4-2; CDR3: CASSQVASGYEQYF; DNA: TGTGCCAGCAGCCAGGTCGCGAGCGGCTACGAGCAGTACTTC
J: TRBJ2-7; D: TRBD1; size: .; V: TRBV6-6; CDR3: CATGTATYEQYF; DNA: TGTGCCACCGGGACAGCGACCTACGAGCAGTACTTC
J: TRBJ1-5; D: .; size: many; V: TRBV29-1; CDR3: CSVVQGTNQPQHF; DNA: TGCAGCGTTGTTCAGGGTACCAATCAGCCCCAGCATTTT
J: TRBJ2-1; D: TRBD2; size: few; V: TRBV7-2; CDR3: CASSLAWGGNNEQFF; DNA: TGTGCCAGCAGCTTAGCGTGGGGGGGAAACAATGAGCAGTTCTTC
J: TRBJ2-3; D: TRBD1; size: .; V: TRBV5-1; CDR3: CASSSGTASTDTQYF; DNA: TGCGCCAGCAGCTCCGGGACAGCGAGCACAGATACGCAGTATTTT
J: TRBJ2-7; D: TRBD1; size: .; V: TRBV10-3; CDR3: CATLQRTGGEYEQYF; DNA: TGTGCCACCCTGCAAAGGACAGGGGGCGAGTACGAGCAGTACTTC
J: TRBJ2-1; D: TRBD2; size: .; V: TRBV5-1; CDR3: CASSPREASSYNEQFF; DNA: TGCGCCAGCAGCCCGCGGGAGGCATCCTCCTACAATGAGCAGTTCTTC
J: TRBJ2-1; D: .; size: few; V: TRBV20-1; CDR3: CSASGVTEGGLQFF; DNA: TGCAGTGCTAGTGGCGTGACAGAAGGTGGCCTGCAGTTCTTC
J: TRBJ2-5; D: .; size: .; V: TRBV20-1; CDR3: CSASGGGETQYF; DNA: TGCAGTGCTAGTGGGGGCGGCGAGACCCAGTACTTC
J: TRBJ2-7; D: TRBD1; size: .; V: TRBV6-2/TRBV6-3; CDR3: CASSSWDRGIYEQYF; DNA: TGTGCCAGCAGTTCCTGGGACAGGGGAATCTACGAGCAGTACTTC
J: TRBJ2-3; D: TRBD2; size: once; V: TRBV20-1; CDR3: CSAFTGPAGEGKHTDTQYF; DNA: TGCAGTGCTTTCACGGGACCAGCGGGAGAGGGGAAACACACAGATACGCAGTATTTT
J: TRBJ2-7; D: TRBD1; size: few; V: TRBV6-1; CDR3: CASSPTGGKKEQYF; DNA: TGTGCCAGCAGCCCGACAGGGGGCAAAAAAGAGCAGTACTTC
J: TRBJ2-7; D: .; size: .; V: TRBV7-9; CDR3: CASSLQDFSSSYEQYF; DNA: TGTGCCAGCAGCTTACAGGACTTCTCAAGCTCCTACGAGCAGTACTTC
J: TRBJ2-2; D: .; size: .; V: TRBV5-1; CDR3: CASSFSAAANTGELFF; DNA: TGCGCCAGCAGCTTTTCGGCCGCCGCGAACACCGGGGAGCTGTTTTTT
J: TRBJ1-2; D: TRBD1; size: many; V: TRBV20-1; CDR3: CSARDRGLGDYGYTF; DNA: TGCAGTGCGAGGGACAGGGGTTTAGGAGACTATGGCTACACCTTC
J: TRBJ2-7; D: .; size: .; V: TRBV12-3/TRBV12-4; CDR3: CASSSNLRDYEQYF; DNA: TGTGCCAGCAGTTCCAACTTGCGGGACTACGAGCAGTACTTC
J: TRBJ2-7; D: .; size: few; V: TRBV9; CDR3: CASSPGAQNYEQYF; DNA: TGTGCCAGCAGCCCCGGGGCTCAAAACTACGAGCAGTACTTC
J: TRBJ2-3; D: .; size: .; V: TRBV7-3; CDR3: CASSLNPGGATDTQYF; DNA: TGTGCCAGCAGCTTAAATCCGGGGGGCGCCACAGATACGCAGTATTTT
J: TRBJ2-1; D: .; size: .; V: TRBV20-1; CDR3: CSASKWDTAYNEQFF; DNA: TGCAGTGCTAGTAAATGGGACACAGCTTACAATGAGCAGTTCTTC
J: TRBJ2-3; D: .; size: .; V: TRBV3-1; CDR3: CASSLRPQRTDTQYF; DNA: TGTGCCAGCAGCCTTCGGCCTCAGAGGACAGATACGCAGTATTTT
J: TRBJ2-3; D: TRBD2; size: few; V: TRBV12-5; CDR3: CASGLPPFLAGSTDTQYF; DNA: TGTGCTAGTGGTTTGCCCCCGTTCTTAGCGGGAAGCACAGATACGCAGTATTTT
J: TRBJ2-5; D: TRBD2; size: once; V: TRBV20-1; CDR3: CSARTSGRRETQYF; DNA: TGCAGTGCTCGGACTAGCGGGAGGCGTGAGACCCAGTACTTC
J: TRBJ2-1; D: TRBD1; size: .; V: TRBV27; CDR3: CASSLLAGQGNHNEQFF; DNA: TGTGCCAGCAGTTTACTTGCGGGACAGGGGAACCACAATGAGCAGTTCTTC
J: TRBJ1-1; D: .; size: many; V: TRBV6-1; CDR3: CASSHGPAATEAFF; DNA: TGTGCCAGCAGCCACGGGCCTGCTGCCACTGAAGCTTTCTTT
J: TRBJ1-1; D: .; size: .; V: TRBV6-2/TRBV6-3; CDR3: CASSDRENTEAFF; DNA: TGTGCCAGCAGCGACCGTGAAAACACTGAAGCTTTCTTT